This TCR beta chain was recovered during a study of T cell repertoires in cytomegalovirus infection. Looking at the study overall: It was recently identified HLA-C-restricted and well-studied HLA-B-restricted CMV epitopes that the study used. Both a matching HLA type and CMV infection were indicated by public TCR beta signatures.

Study-wide results and limits: In two of eight donors, the top clonotype was HLA-C-restricted CMV-specific. Summed public TCR beta family frequency identified CMV carriers bearing the relevant HLA.

This clonotype was seen ten or more times. Antigen unknown. V was pared by 3 bases and J by 1 base, with 0 bases of the junction left unmatched. The CDR3 runs 15 residues. TCRdb re-called the reads with MiXCR, one entry per CDR3 protein. The sample lists about 330,000 distinct CDR3 sequences, about 32% seen once, with roughly 13% in the top ten. The sequences come from cultured PBMCs, collected from culture after CMV antigen stimulation. The chain recombines TRBV12-3 or TRBV12-4 with TRBJ1-5, with 10 nucleotides matching TRBD1. The sequence was collected from a human donor in good health (CMV status not recorded). Some clones in this sample may be carry-over from other donors' samples. The chain's CDR3 is CASSLDRGSNQPQHF. The DNA for the CDR3 is TGTGCCAGCAGTTTGGACAGGGGGAGCAATCAGCCCCAGCATTTT.